The rows below give T cell receptor beta chains drawn from one sample of a study of blood T cell repertoires in COVID-19. Profiled with immunoSEQ multiplex PCR; TCRdb holds only in-frame clones, not every one. The data contain about 90,000 clones, approximately 80% of them seen just once; the ten biggest clones take up about 12%. The sample comprised peripheral blood. These TCRs come from a human donor in a cohort sampled during active COVID-19. Each CDR3 is given with its conserved first and last residue. D genes are given only for firm matches. The size of a clone is reported for some rows only, either as once, few or many, or as a class for expanded clones.

v_gene	d_gene	abundance	j_gene	CDR3aa	CDR3nt
TRBV11-2	.	.	TRBJ2-2	CASSFKGPNTGELFF	TGTGCCAGCAGCTTCAAGGGGCCGAACACCGGGGAGCTGTTTTTT
TRBV28	.	few	TRBJ2-5	CASSETGWVETQYF	TGTGCCAGCAGCGAAACAGGTTGGGTTGAGACCCAGTACTTC
TRBV4-1	TRBD2	.	TRBJ2-1	CASSQGSGTGYKHEQFF	TGCGCCAGCAGCCAAGGGAGCGGGACCGGGTACAAGCATGAGCAGTTCTTC
TRBV7-8	TRBD2	.	TRBJ2-4	CASSMGGASKNIQYF	TGTGCCAGCAGCATGGGAGGGGCGTCCAAAAACATTCAGTACTTC
TRBV6-5	TRBD2	.	TRBJ2-7	CASSYPSGGASYEQYF	TGTGCCAGCAGTTACCCCAGCGGGGGGGCTTCCTACGAGCAGTACTTC
TRBV15	.	.	TRBJ1-5	CATSRDEVRGNQPQHF	TGTGCCACCAGCAGAGATGAGGTCCGGGGCAATCAGCCCCAGCATTTT
TRBV7-8	TRBD1	.	TRBJ1-5	CASSLDREKPQHF	TGTGCCAGCAGCCTGGACAGGGAAAAGCCCCAGCATTTT
TRBV5-1	.	.	TRBJ2-3	CASSLVRGTDTQYF	TGCGCCAGCAGCTTGGTCAGGGGCACAGATACGCAGTATTTT
TRBV11-2	.	once	TRBJ2-4	CASSLLLGAFTQYF	TGTGCCAGCAGCCTACTCTTAGGGGCTTTCACTCAGTACTTC
TRBV7-2	.	.	TRBJ1-2	CASSSRLEANYGYTF	TGTGCCAGCAGCTCCCGTCTAGAGGCTAACTATGGCTACACCTTC
TRBV5-1	TRBD1	once	TRBJ1-2	CASSPDRVGIGYGYTF	TGCGCCAGCAGCCCCGACAGGGTCGGGATCGGCTATGGCTACACCTTC
TRBV18	.	.	TRBJ1-1	CASSTNGDTEAFF	TGTGCCAGCTCTACGAACGGGGACACTGAAGCTTTCTTT
TRBV5-8	TRBD1	.	TRBJ1-6	CASSRGQVYSPLHF	TGTGCCAGCAGCCGTGGACAGGTTTACTCACCCCTCCACTTT
TRBV29-1	.	few	TRBJ2-1	CSHEGVGFYNEQFF	TGCAGCCATGAGGGAGTCGGCTTCTACAATGAGCAGTTCTTC
TRBV4-2	TRBD1	.	TRBJ1-2	CASSQSVGTGRGYTF	TGTGCCAGCAGCCAGTCAGTCGGGACAGGGCGCGGCTACACCTTC
TRBV27	.	.	TRBJ1-5	CASSPTWRHSNQPQHF	TGTGCCAGCAGTCCGACATGGCGCCATAGCAATCAGCCCCAGCATTTT
TRBV28	TRBD1	.	TRBJ1-5	CASSGAADRGPWGNQPQHF	TGTGCCAGCAGTGGGGCTGCGGACAGGGGGCCTTGGGGCAATCAGCCCCAGCATTTT
TRBV3-1/TRBV3-2	.	.	TRBJ2-7	CASSQGLVQVGYEQYF	TGTGCCAGCAGCCAAGGTCTGGTACAGGTCGGTTACGAGCAGTACTTC
TRBV10-3	TRBD2	.	TRBJ2-3	CAIRTTSGGAKDTQYF	TGTGCCATCAGGACTACTAGCGGGGGGGCCAAAGATACGCAGTATTTT
TRBV7-6	.	few	TRBJ1-5	CASSVTDGSNQPQHF	TGTGCCAGCAGCGTTACAGACGGAAGCAATCAGCCCCAGCATTTT
TRBV19	TRBD2	.	TRBJ2-2	CASRSGGNTGELFF	TGTGCCAGTAGGAGCGGGGGGAACACCGGGGAGCTGTTTTTT
TRBV6-5	TRBD1	few	TRBJ2-5	CASSRTGGETQYF	TGTGCCAGCAGCCGGACAGGGGGGGAGACCCAGTACTTC
TRBV6-5	TRBD1	once	TRBJ2-7	CASRRTGGGGEQYF	TGTGCCAGCAGACGGACAGGGGGTGGAGGGGAGCAGTACTTC